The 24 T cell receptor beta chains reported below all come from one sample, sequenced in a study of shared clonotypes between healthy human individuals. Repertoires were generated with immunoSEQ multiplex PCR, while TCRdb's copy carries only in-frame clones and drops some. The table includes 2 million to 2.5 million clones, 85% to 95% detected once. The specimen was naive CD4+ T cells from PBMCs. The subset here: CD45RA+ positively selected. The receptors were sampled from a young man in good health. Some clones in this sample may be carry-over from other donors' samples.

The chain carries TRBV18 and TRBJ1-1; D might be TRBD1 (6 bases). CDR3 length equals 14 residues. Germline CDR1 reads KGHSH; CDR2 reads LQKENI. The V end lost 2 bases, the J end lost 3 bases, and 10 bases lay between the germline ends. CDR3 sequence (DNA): TGTGCCAGCTCACCAGCCCCAGGGGACACTGAAGCTTTCTTT. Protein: CASSPAPGDTEAFF. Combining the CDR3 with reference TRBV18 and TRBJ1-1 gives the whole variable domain NAGVMQNPRHLVRRRGQEARLRCSPMKGHSHVYWYRQLPEEGLKFMVYLQKENIIDESGMPKERFSAEFPKEGPSILRIQQVVRGDSAAYFCASSPAPGDTEAFFGQGTRLTVV.

The CDR3 loop is CSAYNKGNTGELFF. CDR3 nucleotides: TGCAGCGCCTATAATAAGGGGAACACCGGGGAGCTGTTTTTT. The chain is built from TRBV29-1 and TRBJ2-2; no reliable D call. V gave up 7 bases and J gave up 1 base, with 13 bases separating them. This CDR3 region has 14 residues. CDR1 is SQVTM and CDR2 is ANQGSEA in the germline V gene.

This CDR3 reads CASSLSWANTGELFF. CDR3 in DNA: TGTGCCAGCAGCTTGTCATGGGCGAACACCGGGGAGCTGTTTTTT. V is TRBV5-8 and J is TRBJ2-2; no clear D gene. CDR1 SGHTS and CDR2 YDEGEE come from the germline V gene. The CDR3 covers 15 residues. Trimming took off 1 base at V and 0 bases at J, with 7 bases between the two ends. The whole variable domain, filled in from reference TRBV5-8 and TRBJ2-2, reads EAGVTQSPTHLIKTRGQQATLRCSPISGHTSVYWYQQALGLGLQFLLWYDEGEERNRGNFPPRFSGRQFPNYSSELNVNALELEDSALYLCASSLSWANTGELFFGEGSRLTVL.

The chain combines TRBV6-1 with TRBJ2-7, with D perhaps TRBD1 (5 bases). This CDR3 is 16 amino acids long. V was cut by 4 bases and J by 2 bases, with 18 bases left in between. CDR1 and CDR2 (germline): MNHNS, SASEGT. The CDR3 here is CASSALPADRAYEQYF. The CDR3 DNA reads TGTGCCAGCAGTGCGCTTCCGGCAGACAGAGCCTACGAGCAGTACTTC.

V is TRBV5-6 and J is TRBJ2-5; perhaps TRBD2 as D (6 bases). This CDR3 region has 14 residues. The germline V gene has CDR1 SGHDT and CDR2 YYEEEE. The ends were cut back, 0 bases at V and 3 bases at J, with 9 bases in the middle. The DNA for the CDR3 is TGTGCCAGCAGCTTGGATATAGCGGAAGAGACCCAGTACTTC. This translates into CASSLDIAEETQYF.

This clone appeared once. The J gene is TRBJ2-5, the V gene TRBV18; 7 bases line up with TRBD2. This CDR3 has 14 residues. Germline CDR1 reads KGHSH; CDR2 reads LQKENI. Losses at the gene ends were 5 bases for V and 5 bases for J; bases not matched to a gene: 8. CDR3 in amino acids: CASSSGTTPETQYF. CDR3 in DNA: TGTGCCAGCTCATCCGGGACTACTCCGGAGACCCAGTACTTC.

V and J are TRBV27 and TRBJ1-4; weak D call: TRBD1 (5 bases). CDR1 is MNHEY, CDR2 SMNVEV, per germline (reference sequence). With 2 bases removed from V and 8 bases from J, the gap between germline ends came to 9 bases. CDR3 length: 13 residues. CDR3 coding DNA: TGTGCCAGCAGTTTAGTCGGGACCGAAAAACTGTTTTTT. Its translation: CASSLVGTEKLFF. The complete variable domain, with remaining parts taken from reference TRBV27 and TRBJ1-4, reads EAQVTQNPRYLITVTGKKLTVTCSQNMNHEYMSWYRQDPGLGLRQIYYSMNVEVTDKGDVPEGYKVSRKEKRNFPLILESPSPNQTSLYFCASSLVGTEKLFFGSGTQLSVL.

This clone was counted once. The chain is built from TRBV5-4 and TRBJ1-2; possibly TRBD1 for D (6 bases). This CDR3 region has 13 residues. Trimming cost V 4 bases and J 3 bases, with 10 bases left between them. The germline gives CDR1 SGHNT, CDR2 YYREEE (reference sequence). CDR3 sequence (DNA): TGTGCCAGCAGCCCACAGGGCGACTATGGCTACACCTTC. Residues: CASSPQGDYGYTF.

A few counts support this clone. The chain's CDR3 is CASRGTGLAGVNEQFF. In nucleotides, the CDR3 is TGCGCCAGCAGGGGGACCGGACTAGCGGGGGTGAATGAGCAGTTCTTC. The genes are TRBV5-1 and TRBJ2-1; 13 bases are shared with TRBD2. Trimming took 5 bases from V and 7 from J; bases not matched to a gene: 9. The CDR3 runs to 16 residues. From germline, CDR1 is SGHRS and CDR2 YFSETQ.

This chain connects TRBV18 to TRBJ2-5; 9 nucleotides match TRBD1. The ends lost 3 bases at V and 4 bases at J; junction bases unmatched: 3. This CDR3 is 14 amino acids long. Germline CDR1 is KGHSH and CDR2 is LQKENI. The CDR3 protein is CASSPRDRVETQYF. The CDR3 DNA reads TGTGCCAGCTCACCTAGGGACAGGGTAGAGACCCAGTACTTC.

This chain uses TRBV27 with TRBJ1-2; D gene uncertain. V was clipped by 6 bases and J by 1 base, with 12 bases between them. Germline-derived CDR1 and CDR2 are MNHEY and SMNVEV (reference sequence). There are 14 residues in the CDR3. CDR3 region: CASRTLTSNYGYTF. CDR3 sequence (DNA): TGTGCCAGCAGGACTTTAACTAGTAACTATGGCTACACCTTC.

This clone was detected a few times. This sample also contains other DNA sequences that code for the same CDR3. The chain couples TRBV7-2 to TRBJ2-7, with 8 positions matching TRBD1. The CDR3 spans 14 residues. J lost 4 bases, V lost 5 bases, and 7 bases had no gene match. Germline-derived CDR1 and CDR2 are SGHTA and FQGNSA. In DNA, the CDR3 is TGTGCCAGCAGCCTAGGACAGGGAGGATACGAGCAGTACTTC. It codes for CASSLGQGGYEQYF.

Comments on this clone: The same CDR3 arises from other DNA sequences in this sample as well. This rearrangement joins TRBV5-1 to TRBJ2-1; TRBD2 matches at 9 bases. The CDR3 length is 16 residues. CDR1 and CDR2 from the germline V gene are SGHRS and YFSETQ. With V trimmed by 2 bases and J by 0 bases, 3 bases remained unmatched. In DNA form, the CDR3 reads TGCGCCAGCAGCTTCCTAGCGGGAAGCTCCTACAATGAGCAGTTCTTC. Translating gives CASSFLAGSSYNEQFF.

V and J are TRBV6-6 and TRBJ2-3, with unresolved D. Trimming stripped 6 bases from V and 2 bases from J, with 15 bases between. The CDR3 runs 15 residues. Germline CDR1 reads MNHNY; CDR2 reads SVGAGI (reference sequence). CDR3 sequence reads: CASRPQNRITDTQYF. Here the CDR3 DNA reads TGTGCCAGCAGACCCCAAAACCGTATCACAGATACGCAGTATTTT.

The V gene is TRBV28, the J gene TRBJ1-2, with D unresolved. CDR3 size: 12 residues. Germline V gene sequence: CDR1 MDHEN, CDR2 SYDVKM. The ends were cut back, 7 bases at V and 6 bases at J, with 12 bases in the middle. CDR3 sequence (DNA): TGTGCCAGCACCCTCGTCCGGGATGGCTACACCTTC. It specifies CASTLVRDGYTF.

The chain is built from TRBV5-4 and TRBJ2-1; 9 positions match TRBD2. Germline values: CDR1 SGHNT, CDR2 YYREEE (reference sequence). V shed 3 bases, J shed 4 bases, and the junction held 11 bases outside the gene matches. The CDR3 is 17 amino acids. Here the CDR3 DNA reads TGTGCCAGCAGCTCAGGGACTAGCAGGCCCTTTTACAATGAGCAGTTCTTC. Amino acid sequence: CASSSGTSRPFYNEQFF.

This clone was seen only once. As DNA, the CDR3 is TGTGCCAGCACTCTCCCCGGGACCTCGTCTGTAGAGCAGTACTTC. Its protein is CASTLPGTSSVEQYF. V and J are TRBV28 and TRBJ2-7; D could derive from TRBD1 or TRBD2 (5 bases each). CDR3 length equals 15 residues. Germline assignment: CDR1 MDHEN and CDR2 SYDVKM. V dropped 7 bases and J dropped 7 bases, with 23 bases sitting between them.

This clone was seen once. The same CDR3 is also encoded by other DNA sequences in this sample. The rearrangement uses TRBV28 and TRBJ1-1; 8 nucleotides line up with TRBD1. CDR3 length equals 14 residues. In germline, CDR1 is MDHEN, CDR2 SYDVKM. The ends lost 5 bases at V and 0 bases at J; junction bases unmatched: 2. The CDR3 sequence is CASSLRGLNTEAFF. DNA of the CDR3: TGTGCCAGCAGTCTCAGGGGGCTGAACACTGAAGCTTTCTTT.

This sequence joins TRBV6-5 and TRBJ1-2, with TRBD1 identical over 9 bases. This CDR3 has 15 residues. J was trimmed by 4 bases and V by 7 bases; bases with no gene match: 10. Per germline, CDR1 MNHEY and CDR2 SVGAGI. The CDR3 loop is CASKTGTGPSYGYTF. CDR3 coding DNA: TGTGCCAGCAAAACCGGGACAGGGCCCTCCTATGGCTACACCTTC.

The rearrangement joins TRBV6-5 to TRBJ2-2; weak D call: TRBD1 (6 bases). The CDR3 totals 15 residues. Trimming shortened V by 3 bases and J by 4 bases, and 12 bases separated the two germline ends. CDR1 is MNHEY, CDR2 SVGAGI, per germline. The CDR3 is CASSYTGTATGELFF. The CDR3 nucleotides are TGTGCCAGCAGTTATACAGGGACGGCCACCGGGGAGCTGTTTTTT.

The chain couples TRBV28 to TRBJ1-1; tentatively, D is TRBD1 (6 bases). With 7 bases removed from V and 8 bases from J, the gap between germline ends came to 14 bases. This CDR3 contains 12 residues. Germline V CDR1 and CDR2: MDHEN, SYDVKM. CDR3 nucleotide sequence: TGTGCCAGCATCCCCGCGACAGGCGAAGCTTTCTTT. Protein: CASIPATGEAFF.

The CDR3 DNA is TGCAGCGCGAAGGTGAGCTCTGGGGCCAACGTCCTGACTTTC. This translates into CSAKVSSGANVLTF. The V and J genes are TRBV29-1 and TRBJ2-6; D is unclear. Trimming took off 7 bases at V and 0 bases at J, with 10 bases between the two ends. In germline, CDR1 is SQVTM, CDR2 ANQGSEA. There are 14 residues in the CDR3. The full variable domain, in which reference TRBV29-1 and TRBJ2-6 provide the parts outside the CDR3, is SAVISQKPSRDICQRGTSLTIQCQVDSQVTMMFWYRQQPGQSLTLIATANQGSEATYESGFVIDKFPISRPNLTFSTLTVSNMSPEDSSIYLCSAKVSSGANVLTFGAGSRLTVL.

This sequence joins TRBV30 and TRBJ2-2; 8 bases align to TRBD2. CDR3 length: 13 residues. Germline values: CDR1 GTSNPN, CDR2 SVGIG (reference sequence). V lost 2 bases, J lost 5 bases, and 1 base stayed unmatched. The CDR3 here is CAWSSGSTGELFF. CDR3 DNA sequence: TGTGCCTGGAGTAGCGGGAGTACCGGGGAGCTGTTTTTT.

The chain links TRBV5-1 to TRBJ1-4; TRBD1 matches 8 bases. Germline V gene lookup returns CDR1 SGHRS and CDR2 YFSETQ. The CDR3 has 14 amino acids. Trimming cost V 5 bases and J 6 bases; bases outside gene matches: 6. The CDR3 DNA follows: TGCGCCAGCAGACTGGACAGGGCTTATGAAAAACTGTTTTTT. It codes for CASRLDRAYEKLFF. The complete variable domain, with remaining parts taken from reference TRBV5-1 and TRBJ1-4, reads KAGVTQTPRYLIKTRGQQVTLSCSPISGHRSVSWYQQTPGQGLQFLFEYFSETQRNKGNFPGRFSGRQFSNSRSEMNVSTLELGDSALYLCASRLDRAYEKLFFGSGTQLSVL.